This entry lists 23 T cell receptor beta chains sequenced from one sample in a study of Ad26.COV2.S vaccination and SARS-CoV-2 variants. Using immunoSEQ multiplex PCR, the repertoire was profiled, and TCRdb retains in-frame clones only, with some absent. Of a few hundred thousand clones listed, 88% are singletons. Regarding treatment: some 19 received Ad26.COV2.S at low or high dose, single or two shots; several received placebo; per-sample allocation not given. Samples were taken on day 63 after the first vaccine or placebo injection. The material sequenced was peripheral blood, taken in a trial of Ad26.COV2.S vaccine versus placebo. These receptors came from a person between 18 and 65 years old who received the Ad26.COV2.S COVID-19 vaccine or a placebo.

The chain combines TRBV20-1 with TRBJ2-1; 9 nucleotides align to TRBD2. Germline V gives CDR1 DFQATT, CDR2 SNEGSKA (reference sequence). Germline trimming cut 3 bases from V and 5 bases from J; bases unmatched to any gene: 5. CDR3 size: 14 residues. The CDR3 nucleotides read TGCAGTGCTAGTGCGGCGGGGGGGCACAATGAGCAGTTCTTC. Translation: CSASAAGGHNEQFF.

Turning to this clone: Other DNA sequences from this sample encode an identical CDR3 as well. The chain's CDR3 is CASSIAFNQPQHF. CDR3 in DNA: TGTGCCAGTAGTATAGCCTTTAATCAGCCCCAGCATTTT. This chain joins TRBV19 and TRBJ1-5; unclear D gene. Germline V gene lookup returns CDR1 LNHDA and CDR2 SQIVND (reference sequence). The V and J ends lost 1 base and 4 bases respectively, with 5 bases between them. The CDR3 spans 13 residues.

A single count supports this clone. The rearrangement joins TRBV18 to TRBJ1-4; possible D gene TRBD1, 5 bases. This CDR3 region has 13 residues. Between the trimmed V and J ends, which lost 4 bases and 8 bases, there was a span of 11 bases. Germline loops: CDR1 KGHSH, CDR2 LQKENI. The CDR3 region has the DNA TGTGCCAGCTCACTGGGCAGGGAGGAAAAACTGTTTTTT. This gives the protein CASSLGREEKLFF.

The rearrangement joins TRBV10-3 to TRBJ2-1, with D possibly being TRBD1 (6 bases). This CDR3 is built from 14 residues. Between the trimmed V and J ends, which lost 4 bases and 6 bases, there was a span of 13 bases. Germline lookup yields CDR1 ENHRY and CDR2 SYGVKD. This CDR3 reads CAISGGPSRNEQFF. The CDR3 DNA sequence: TGTGCCATCAGTGGGGGGCCCTCCCGCAATGAGCAGTTCTTC.

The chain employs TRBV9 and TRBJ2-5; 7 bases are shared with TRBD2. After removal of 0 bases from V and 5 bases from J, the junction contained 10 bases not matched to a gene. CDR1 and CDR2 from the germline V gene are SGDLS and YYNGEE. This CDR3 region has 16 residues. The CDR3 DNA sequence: TGTGCCAGCAGCGTAGAGGCCAGGGCCGGGAGGGAGACCCAGTACTTC. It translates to CASSVEARAGRETQYF.

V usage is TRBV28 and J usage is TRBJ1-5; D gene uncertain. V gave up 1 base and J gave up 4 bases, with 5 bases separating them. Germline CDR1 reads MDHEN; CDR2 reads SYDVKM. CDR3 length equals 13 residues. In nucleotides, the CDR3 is TGTGCCAGCAGTTTATCAATAAATCAGCCCCAGCATTTT. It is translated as CASSLSINQPQHF.

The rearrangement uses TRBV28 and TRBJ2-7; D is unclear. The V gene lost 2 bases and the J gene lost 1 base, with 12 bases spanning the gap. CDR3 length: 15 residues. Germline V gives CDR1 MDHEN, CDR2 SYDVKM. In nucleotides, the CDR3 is TGTGCCAGCAGTTTACCCGGGCCGGAATCCTACGAGCAGTACTTC. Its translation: CASSLPGPESYEQYF.

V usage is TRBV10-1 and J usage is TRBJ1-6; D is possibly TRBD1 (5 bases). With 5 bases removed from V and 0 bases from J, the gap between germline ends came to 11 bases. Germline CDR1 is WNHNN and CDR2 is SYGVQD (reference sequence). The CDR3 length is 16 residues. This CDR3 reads CASSSAGISYNSPLHF. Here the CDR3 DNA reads TGCGCCAGCAGTAGTGCAGGGATCTCCTATAATTCACCCCTCCACTTT.

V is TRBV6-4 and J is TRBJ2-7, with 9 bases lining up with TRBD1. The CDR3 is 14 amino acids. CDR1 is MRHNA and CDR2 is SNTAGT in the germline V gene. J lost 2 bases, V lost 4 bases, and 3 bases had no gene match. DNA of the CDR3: TGTGCCAGCAGTGCCGGGACAGGGCCCTACGAGCAGTACTTC. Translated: CASSAGTGPYEQYF.

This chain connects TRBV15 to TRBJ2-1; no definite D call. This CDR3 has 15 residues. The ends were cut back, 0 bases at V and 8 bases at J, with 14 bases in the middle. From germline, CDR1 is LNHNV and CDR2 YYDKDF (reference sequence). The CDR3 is CATSRDWKGWDEQFF. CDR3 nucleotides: TGTGCCACCAGCAGAGATTGGAAGGGATGGGATGAGCAGTTCTTC.

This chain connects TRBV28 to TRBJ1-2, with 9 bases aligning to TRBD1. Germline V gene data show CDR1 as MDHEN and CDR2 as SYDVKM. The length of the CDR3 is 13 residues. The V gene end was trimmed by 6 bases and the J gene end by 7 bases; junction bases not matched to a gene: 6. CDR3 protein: CASRKQGAGGYTF. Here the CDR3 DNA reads TGTGCCAGCAGAAAACAGGGGGCCGGTGGCTACACCTTC.

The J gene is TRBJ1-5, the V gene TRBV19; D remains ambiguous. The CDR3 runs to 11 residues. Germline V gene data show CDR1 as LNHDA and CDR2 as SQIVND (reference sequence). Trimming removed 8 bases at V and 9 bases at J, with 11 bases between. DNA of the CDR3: TGTGCCAGTGGTCCCTCCCGGCCCCAGCATTTT. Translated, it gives CASGPSRPQHF.

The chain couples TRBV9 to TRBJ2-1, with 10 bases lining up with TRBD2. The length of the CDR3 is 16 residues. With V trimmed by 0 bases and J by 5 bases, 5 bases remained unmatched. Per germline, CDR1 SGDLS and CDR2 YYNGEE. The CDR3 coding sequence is TGTGCCAGCAGCGTAGAAGTAGCGGGGGGCCACAATGAGCAGTTCTTC. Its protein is CASSVEVAGGHNEQFF.

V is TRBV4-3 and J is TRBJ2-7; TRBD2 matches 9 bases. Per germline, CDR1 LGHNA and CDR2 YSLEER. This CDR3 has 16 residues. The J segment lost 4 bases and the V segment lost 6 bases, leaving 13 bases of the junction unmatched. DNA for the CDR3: TGCGCCAGCAGTTACCTCCGGCGGGGGGGCGCGTACGAGCAGTACTTC. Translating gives CASSYLRRGGAYEQYF.

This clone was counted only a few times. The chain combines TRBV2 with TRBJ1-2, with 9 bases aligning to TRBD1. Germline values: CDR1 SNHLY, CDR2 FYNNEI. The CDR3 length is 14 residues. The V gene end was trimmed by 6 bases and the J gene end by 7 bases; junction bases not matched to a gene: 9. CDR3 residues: CASSEGRDRAGYTF. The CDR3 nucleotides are TGTGCCAGCAGCGAGGGACGGGACAGGGCTGGCTACACCTTC.

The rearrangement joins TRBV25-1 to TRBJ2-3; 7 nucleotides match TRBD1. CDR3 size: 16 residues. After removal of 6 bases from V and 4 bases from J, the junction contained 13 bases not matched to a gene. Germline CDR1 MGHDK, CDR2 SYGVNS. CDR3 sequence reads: CASRESTGVGADTQYF. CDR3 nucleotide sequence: TGTGCCAGCAGGGAAAGCACAGGGGTTGGTGCAGATACGCAGTATTTT.

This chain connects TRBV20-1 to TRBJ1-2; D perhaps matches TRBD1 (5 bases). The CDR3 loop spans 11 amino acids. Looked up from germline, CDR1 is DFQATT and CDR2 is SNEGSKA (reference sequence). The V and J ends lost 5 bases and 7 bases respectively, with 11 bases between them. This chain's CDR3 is CSAQGVVGYTF. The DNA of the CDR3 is TGCAGTGCTCAAGGGGTGGTTGGCTACACCTTC.

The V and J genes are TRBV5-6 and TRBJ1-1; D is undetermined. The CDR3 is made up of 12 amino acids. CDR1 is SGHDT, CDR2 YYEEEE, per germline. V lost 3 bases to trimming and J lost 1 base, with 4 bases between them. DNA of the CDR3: TGTGCCAGCAGCTGGGAGAACACTGAAGCTTTCTTT. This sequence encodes CASSWENTEAFF.

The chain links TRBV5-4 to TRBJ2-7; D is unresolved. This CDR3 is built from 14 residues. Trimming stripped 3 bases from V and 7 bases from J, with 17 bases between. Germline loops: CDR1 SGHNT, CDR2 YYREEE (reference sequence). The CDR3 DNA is TGTGCCAGCAGCTCCGGACCGGGCCGTTGGGAGCAGTACTTC. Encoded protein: CASSSGPGRWEQYF.

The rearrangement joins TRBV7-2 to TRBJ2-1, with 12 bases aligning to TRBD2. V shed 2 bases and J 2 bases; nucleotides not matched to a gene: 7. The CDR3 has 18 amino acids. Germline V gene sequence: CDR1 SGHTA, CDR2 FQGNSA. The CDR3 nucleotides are TGTGCCAGCAGCTTAAGGTCGTCTAGCGGGGGGGCCTACAATGAGCAGTTCTTC. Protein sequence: CASSLRSSSGGAYNEQFF.

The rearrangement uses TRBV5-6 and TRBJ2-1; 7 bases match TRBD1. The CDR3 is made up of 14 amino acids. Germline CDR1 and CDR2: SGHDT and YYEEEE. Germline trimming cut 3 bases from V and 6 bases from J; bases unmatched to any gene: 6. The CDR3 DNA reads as TGTGCCAGCAGCTATGGACAGGTGGGCAATGAGCAGTTCTTC. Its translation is CASSYGQVGNEQFF.

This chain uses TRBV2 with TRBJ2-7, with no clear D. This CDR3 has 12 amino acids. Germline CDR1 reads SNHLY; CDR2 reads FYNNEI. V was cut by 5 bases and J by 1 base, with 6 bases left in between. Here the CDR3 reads CASSRSSYEQYF. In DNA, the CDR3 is TGTGCCAGCAGTCGGAGTTCCTACGAGCAGTACTTC.

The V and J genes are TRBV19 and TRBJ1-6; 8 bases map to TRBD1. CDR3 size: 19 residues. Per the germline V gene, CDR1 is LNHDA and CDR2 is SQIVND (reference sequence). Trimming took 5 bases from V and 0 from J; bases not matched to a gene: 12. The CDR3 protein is CASSFKLPGQDSYNSPLHF. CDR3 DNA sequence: TGTGCCAGTAGTTTCAAATTACCGGGACAGGACTCCTATAATTCACCCCTCCACTTT.